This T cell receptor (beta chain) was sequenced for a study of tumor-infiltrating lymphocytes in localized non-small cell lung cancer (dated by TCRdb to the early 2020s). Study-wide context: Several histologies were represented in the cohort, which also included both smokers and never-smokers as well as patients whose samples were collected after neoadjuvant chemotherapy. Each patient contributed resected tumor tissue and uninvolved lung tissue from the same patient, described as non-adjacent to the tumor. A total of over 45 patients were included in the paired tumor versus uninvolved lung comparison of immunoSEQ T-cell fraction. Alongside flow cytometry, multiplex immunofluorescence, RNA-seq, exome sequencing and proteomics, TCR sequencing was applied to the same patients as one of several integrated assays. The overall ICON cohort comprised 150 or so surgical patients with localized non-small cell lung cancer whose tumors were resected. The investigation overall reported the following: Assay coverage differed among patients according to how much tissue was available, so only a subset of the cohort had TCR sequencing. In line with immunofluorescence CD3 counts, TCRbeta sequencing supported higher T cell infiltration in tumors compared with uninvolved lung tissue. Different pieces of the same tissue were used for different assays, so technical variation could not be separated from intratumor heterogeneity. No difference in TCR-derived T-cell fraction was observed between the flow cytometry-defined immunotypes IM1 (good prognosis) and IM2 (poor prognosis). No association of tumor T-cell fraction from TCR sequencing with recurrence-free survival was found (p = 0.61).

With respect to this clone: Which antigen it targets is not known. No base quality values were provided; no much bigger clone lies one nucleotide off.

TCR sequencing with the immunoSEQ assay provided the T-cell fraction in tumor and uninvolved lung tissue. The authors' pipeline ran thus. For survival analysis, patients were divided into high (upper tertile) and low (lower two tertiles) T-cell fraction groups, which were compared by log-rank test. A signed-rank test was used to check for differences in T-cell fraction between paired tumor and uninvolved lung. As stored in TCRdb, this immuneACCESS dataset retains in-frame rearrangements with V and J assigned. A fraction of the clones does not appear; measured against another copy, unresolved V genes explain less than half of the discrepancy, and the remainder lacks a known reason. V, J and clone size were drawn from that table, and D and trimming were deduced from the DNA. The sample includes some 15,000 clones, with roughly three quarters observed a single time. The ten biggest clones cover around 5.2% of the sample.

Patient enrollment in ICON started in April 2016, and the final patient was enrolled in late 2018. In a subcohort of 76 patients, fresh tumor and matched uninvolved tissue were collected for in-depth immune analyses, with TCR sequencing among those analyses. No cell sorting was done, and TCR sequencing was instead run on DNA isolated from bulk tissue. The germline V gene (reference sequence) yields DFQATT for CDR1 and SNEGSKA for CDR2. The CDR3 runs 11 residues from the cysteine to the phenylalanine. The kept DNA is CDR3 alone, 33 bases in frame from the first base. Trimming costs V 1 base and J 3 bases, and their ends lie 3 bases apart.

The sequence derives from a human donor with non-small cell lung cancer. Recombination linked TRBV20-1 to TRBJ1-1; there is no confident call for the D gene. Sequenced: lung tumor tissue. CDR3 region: CSARGYTEAFF. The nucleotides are TGCAGTGCTAGAGGTTACACTGAAGCTTTCTTT.